The sequence of this TCR beta chain was determined in a study of cytomegalovirus exposure and HLA in healthy donors. Germline V CDR1 and CDR2: MGHRA, YSYEKL. V was pared by 1 base and J by 0 bases, with 3 bases between. The CDR3 extends over 14 amino acids. The study ran its PCR with 60 Vbeta and 13 Jbeta primers. Libraries were prepared by immunoSEQ multiplex PCR; TCRdb keeps only in-frame clonotypes and omits some of them. The data hold around 100,000 clones, with roughly 82% observed a single time. This receptor was obtained from a man aged 25-40 years in good health and CMV-seropositive. The specimen was PBMCs. The V and J genes are TRBV4-1 and TRBJ1-4; D is uncertain. The CDR3 bases are TGCGCCAGCAGCCAAGTCGCAACTAATGAAAAACTGTTTTTT. Translating it yields CASSQVATNEKLFF.